This T cell receptor (beta chain) was obtained from a study of T cells in Graves' hyperthyroidism and ophthalmopathy. Findings and caveats of the study: Most expanded thyroid clonotypes above 0.001 also appeared in blood.

As concerns this clonotype: Its antigen is undetermined.

Researchers took RNA transcripts and amplified the TCR beta CDR3 regions from them. Primed by the HTBI set, a first-round RT-PCR was run on the TCR CDR3. One entry per CDR3 protein results from TCRdb running MiXCR on the multiplex PCR reads. The sample has about 660,000 distinct CDR3 sequences, just under 45% seen once; the top ten hold 6.5% to 9%. There are 16 residues in the CDR3. J gave up 2 bases and V 7 bases, and 9 bases lay outside the gene matches. Per germline, CDR1 SGHRS and CDR2 YFSETQ. Uncontrolled infection, other autoimmune disease, pregnancy and lactation each barred patients from inclusion.

The material sequenced was peripheral blood or thyroid tissue (not recorded which). The rearrangement uses TRBV5-1 and TRBJ1-2, with 12 positions matching TRBD1. The receptor's source is an adult man with Graves' disease, either hyperthyroidism or ophthalmopathy (not recorded which). The CDR3 loop reads CASSLRDRGRNYGYTF. For the CDR3, the DNA is TGCGCCAGCTCTCTCCGGGACAGGGGGCGCAACTATGGCTACACCTTC.